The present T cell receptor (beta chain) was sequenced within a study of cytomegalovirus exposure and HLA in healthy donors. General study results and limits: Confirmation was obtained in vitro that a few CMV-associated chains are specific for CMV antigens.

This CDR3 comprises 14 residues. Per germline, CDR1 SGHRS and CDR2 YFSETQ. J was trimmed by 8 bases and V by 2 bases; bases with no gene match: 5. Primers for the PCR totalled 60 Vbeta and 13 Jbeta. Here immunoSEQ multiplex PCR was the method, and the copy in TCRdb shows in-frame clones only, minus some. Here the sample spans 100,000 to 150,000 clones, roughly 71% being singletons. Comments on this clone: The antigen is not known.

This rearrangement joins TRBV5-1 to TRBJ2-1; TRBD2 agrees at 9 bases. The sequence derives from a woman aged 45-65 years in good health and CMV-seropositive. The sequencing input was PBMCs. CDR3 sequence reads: CASSFPGLAHEQFF. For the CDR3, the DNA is TGCGCCAGCAGCTTCCCGGGACTAGCACATGAGCAGTTCTTC.